This paragraph reports one TCR beta chain. As yet, its antigen is unknown. This entry belongs to a study of OX40 agonist ivuxolimab in advanced cancers. Here immunoSEQ multiplex PCR was the method, and the copy in TCRdb shows in-frame clones only, minus some. This table has around 45,000 clones, 80% to 90% appearing once. Notes on the study in general: The authors did not determine the antigen specificity of the expanded peripheral T cells.

The receptor was isolated from an adult with an advanced solid tumor such as melanoma, head and neck, liver or kidney cancer. Specimen: CD4+ or CD8+ T cells sorted from blood, collected in a trial of the OX40 agonist ivuxolimab.

The CDR3 DNA reads TGTGCCAGCAGCCCGATAACAGGGAGGGGTGAAAAACTGTTTTTT. Residues: CASSPITGRGEKLFF. This rearrangement joins TRBV7-2 to TRBJ1-4; the D gene is possibly TRBD1 (6 bases). Trimming stripped 5 bases from V and 7 bases from J, with 17 bases between. The CDR3 runs 15 residues. CDR1 is SGHTA, CDR2 FQGNSA, per germline.